Presented here are 21 T cell receptor beta chains from one specimen sequenced in a study of CD4 T cells in relation to SARS-CoV-2 and coronaviruses. The antigens for these receptors are not known. Sequencing was performed with immunoSEQ multiplex PCR; in TCRdb, only in-frame clones are kept and a portion is missing. The data show fewer than 20,000 clones, around 73% seen once. Before the COVID-19 pandemic, during about 2011-2018, CD4+ T cells were taken from unexposed donors. The cells were cultured for approximately 10 days before CD4+ T cells were isolated. The sample taken for sequencing was CD4+ T cells from PBMCs, cultured in vitro. The receptor source for this set is a human donor in good health.

The chain combines TRBV6-1 with TRBJ1-5; no reliable D call. V was shortened by 4 bases and J by 6 bases, with 19 bases between the two germline ends. The CDR3 has 16 residues. The germline V gene encodes CDR1 MNHNS and CDR2 SASEGT. The CDR3 region has the DNA TGTGCCAGCAGTGGGTATGGGGTTTGGGAAGGTCAGCCCCAGCATTTT. Amino acid sequence: CASSGYGVWEGQPQHF.

The chain uses TRBV6-5 and TRBJ2-6, with D unresolved. Germline V gives CDR1 MNHEY, CDR2 SVGAGI. This CDR3 is built from 12 residues. V lost 8 bases and J 3 bases, leaving 5 bases between the germline ends. The CDR3: CASFGGANVLTF. The CDR3 DNA is TGTGCCAGCTTCGGTGGGGCCAACGTCCTGACTTTC.

V is TRBV7-3 and J is TRBJ2-2; TRBD2 agrees at 9 bases. The J segment lost 7 bases and the V segment lost 6 bases, leaving 12 bases of the junction unmatched. Germline CDR1 reads SGHTA; CDR2 reads FQGTGA. This CDR3 is 16 amino acids long. The CDR3 nucleotides read TGTGCCAGCAGGTCCAGGGCGGGAGGGCCCGGCGGGGAGCTGTTTTTT. Amino acids: CASRSRAGGPGGELFF.

This chain joins TRBV10-3 and TRBJ2-7; TRBD1 is a possible D gene (6 bases). The V end lost 6 bases, the J end lost 3 bases, and 12 bases lay between the germline ends. CDR1 is ENHRY and CDR2 is SYGVKD in the germline V gene. This CDR3 has 13 amino acids. The CDR3 region has the DNA TGTGCCATCAGACGACAGGATTTCTACGAGCAGTACTTC. It yields the protein CAIRRQDFYEQYF.

This sequence joins TRBV7-2 and TRBJ1-4, with D possibly TRBD1 on 6 matching bases. V was pared by 5 bases and J by 7 bases, with 17 bases between. The CDR3 is 15 amino acids. CDR1 and CDR2 from the germline V gene are SGHTA and FQGNSA. The CDR3 DNA reads as TGTGCCAGCAGCCCCTCGTGGGGGGCTGGTGAAAAACTGTTTTTT. It specifies CASSPSWGAGEKLFF. The complete variable domain, with remaining parts taken from reference TRBV7-2 and TRBJ1-4, reads GAGVSQSPSNKVTEKGKDVELRCDPISGHTALYWYRQSLGQGLEFLIYFQGNSAPDKSGLPSDRFSAERTGGSVSTLTIQRTQQEDSAVYLCASSPSWGAGEKLFFGSGTQLSVL.

In this sample, this clone turned up a few times. The rearrangement links TRBV2 to TRBJ1-1; TRBD1 is a possible D gene (6 bases). This CDR3 comprises 13 residues. V was pared by 7 bases and J by 1 base, with 10 bases between. CDR1 is SNHLY, CDR2 FYNNEI, per germline. The CDR3, as DNA: TGTGCCAGCACCACACAGGGGAACACTGAAGCTTTCTTT. Translating it yields CASTTQGNTEAFF.

This sequence joins TRBV19 and TRBJ2-7, with a tentative D call TRBD2 (5 bases). The CDR3 consists of 16 residues. The V gene lost 3 bases and the J gene lost 2 bases, with 17 bases spanning the gap. Germline assignment: CDR1 LNHDA and CDR2 SQIVND (reference sequence). The CDR3 sequence: CASSILSGGPTYEQYF. DNA for the CDR3: TGTGCCAGTAGTATTCTCTCCGGAGGCCCCACCTACGAGCAGTACTTC.

This chain joins TRBV5-1 and TRBJ1-5; the D is unclear. Germline values: CDR1 SGHRS, CDR2 YFSETQ. This CDR3 is 14 amino acids long. The V end lost 0 bases, the J end lost 3 bases, and 7 bases lay between the germline ends. The CDR3 region is CASSLGGPNQPQHF. Here the CDR3 DNA reads TGCGCCAGCAGCTTGGGAGGCCCCAATCAGCCCCAGCATTTT.

The V and J genes are TRBV5-1 and TRBJ2-3; D call uncertain. Germline V gene data show CDR1 as SGHRS and CDR2 as YFSETQ. The ends were cut back, 0 bases at V and 2 bases at J, with 10 bases in the middle. This CDR3 has 15 amino acids. In nucleotides, the CDR3 is TGCGCCAGCAGCTTGGAGGGCGCGAACACAGATACGCAGTATTTT. Translated, it gives CASSLEGANTDTQYF.

This chain joins TRBV6-5 and TRBJ2-7; a weak D match, TRBD1 (5 bases). The CDR3 contains 13 residues. The germline CDR1 and CDR2 sequences are MNHEY and SVGAGI. Trimming removed 11 bases from V and 4 bases from J, with 18 bases in between. The CDR3 DNA follows: TGTGCCCACCGGCAGGGAATCGGGTACGAGCAGTACTTC. Translated, it gives CAHRQGIGYEQYF.

The chain links TRBV7-6 to TRBJ1-3, with a weak D call TRBD1 (6 bases). Between the trimmed V and J ends, which lost 4 bases and 4 bases, there was a span of 14 bases. The germline CDR1 and CDR2 sequences are SGHVS and FNYEAQ. The CDR3 length is 15 residues. The CDR3 bases are TGTGCCAGCAGCTCGTCCGGGGGGCAGGGAAACACCATATATTTT. This gives the protein CASSSSGGQGNTIYF.

This chain joins TRBV24-1 and TRBJ2-3; perhaps TRBD1 as D (5 bases). This CDR3 spans 14 amino acids. The germline V and J ends were trimmed by 4 bases and 1 base, with 8 bases remaining between them. The germline V gene has CDR1 KGHDR and CDR2 SFDVKD. This chain's CDR3 is CATSDQGGTDTQYF. CDR3 in DNA: TGTGCCACCAGTGACCAGGGTGGCACAGATACGCAGTATTTT.

The chain uses TRBV24-1 and TRBJ1-5; D is unresolved. CDR3 length: 18 amino acids. Germline V gives CDR1 KGHDR, CDR2 SFDVKD. Trimming left V 3 bases short and J 0 bases short, with 17 bases between. CDR3 sequence (DNA): TGTGCCACCAGTGATAGTTCTTTGGCTCCGTATAGCAATCAGCCCCAGCATTTT. Amino acids: CATSDSSLAPYSNQPQHF.

CDR3 coding DNA: TGTGCCACCAGTGATTCGGGTAAGGGGGACCTCGGTGAAAAACTGTTTTTT. It codes for CATSDSGKGDLGEKLFF. The gene calls are TRBV24-1 and TRBJ1-4; the D gene is possibly TRBD1 (6 bases). Per germline, CDR1 KGHDR and CDR2 SFDVKD. The CDR3 covers 17 residues. Trimming cost V 2 bases and J 7 bases, with 19 bases left between them.

Concerning this clone: Other DNA variants within this sample encode the same CDR3. This chain connects TRBV20-1 to TRBJ1-2, with unresolved D. The CDR3 has 11 residues. The ends were cut back, 7 bases at V and 4 bases at J, with 10 bases in the middle. CDR1 and CDR2 (germline): DFQATT, SNEGSKA (reference sequence). CDR3 DNA sequence: TGCAGTGTGTCCGACTCCTATGGCTACACCTTC. Translating gives CSVSDSYGYTF.

This clone is medium-sized within its sample. This chain connects TRBV7-9 to TRBJ2-7; 9 bases line up with TRBD1. CDR1 and CDR2 (germline): SEHNR, FQNEAQ (reference sequence). This CDR3 is 17 amino acids long. The trim removed 5 bases at V and 0 bases at J, leaving 11 bases unmatched. Written as DNA, the CDR3 is TGTGCCAGCAGCCGCCTAGGGACAGGGCGAAACTCCTACGAGCAGTACTTC. Its protein is CASSRLGTGRNSYEQYF.

This sequence joins TRBV28 and TRBJ1-5; D remains unclear. This CDR3 is 15 amino acids long. V shed 5 bases and J shed 5 bases, with 16 bases lying between them. The V gene's germline CDR1 is MDHEN and CDR2 SYDVKM. Here the CDR3 DNA reads TGTGCCAGCAGTGCTCCCGTTGGAAGGGATCAGCCCCAGCATTTT. This translates into CASSAPVGRDQPQHF.

The sample holds a few counts of this clone. The CDR3 region is CASSPGSDYEQYF. The CDR3, as DNA: TGTGCCAGCTCCCCAGGGTCAGACTACGAGCAGTACTTC. This rearrangement joins TRBV18 to TRBJ2-7; D might be TRBD1 (5 bases). The V end lost 6 bases, the J end lost 3 bases, and 12 bases lay between the germline ends. The CDR3 runs to 13 residues. Germline V CDR1 and CDR2: KGHSH, LQKENI.

The rearrangement links TRBV18 to TRBJ1-1; D unclear. This CDR3 is built from 16 residues. In germline, CDR1 is KGHSH, CDR2 LQKENI. Trimming removed 0 bases from V and 3 bases from J, with 14 bases in between. The CDR3 protein is CASSPPYDTAYTEAFF. CDR3 DNA: TGTGCCAGCTCACCACCCTACGACACGGCCTACACTGAAGCTTTCTTT.

The chain has TRBV28 and TRBJ2-5; the D gene could be TRBD1 or TRBD2 (6 bases each). This CDR3 comprises 17 residues. The germline CDR1 and CDR2 sequences are MDHEN and SYDVKM. Trimming cost V 5 bases and J 4 bases, with 23 bases left between them. The CDR3 DNA reads TGTGCCAGCAGTCCCAAGGGCACGGGGGCCGTGCGAGAGACCCAGTACTTC. Its translation is CASSPKGTGAVRETQYF. The full variable domain, in which reference TRBV28 and TRBJ2-5 provide the parts outside the CDR3, is DVKVTQSSRYLVKRTGEKVFLECVQDMDHENMFWYRQDPGLGLRLIYFSYDVKMKEKGDIPEGYSVSREKKERFSLILESASTNQTSMYLCASSPKGTGAVRETQYFGPGTRLLVL.

This clone is large (0.1 to 1%) by share. The rearrangement joins TRBV3-1 (or the pseudogene TRBV3-2) to TRBJ2-7; D is tentatively TRBD1 or TRBD2 (5 bases each). The CDR3 spans 16 residues. CDR1 LGHDT and CDR2 YNNKEL come from the germline V gene (reference sequence). Between the trimmed V and J ends, which lost 4 bases and 6 bases, there was a span of 22 bases. The CDR3 sequence is CASSRLPPGPFGEQYF. In nucleotides, the CDR3 is TGTGCCAGCAGCCGTCTCCCCCCGGGACCTTTTGGCGAGCAGTACTTC.